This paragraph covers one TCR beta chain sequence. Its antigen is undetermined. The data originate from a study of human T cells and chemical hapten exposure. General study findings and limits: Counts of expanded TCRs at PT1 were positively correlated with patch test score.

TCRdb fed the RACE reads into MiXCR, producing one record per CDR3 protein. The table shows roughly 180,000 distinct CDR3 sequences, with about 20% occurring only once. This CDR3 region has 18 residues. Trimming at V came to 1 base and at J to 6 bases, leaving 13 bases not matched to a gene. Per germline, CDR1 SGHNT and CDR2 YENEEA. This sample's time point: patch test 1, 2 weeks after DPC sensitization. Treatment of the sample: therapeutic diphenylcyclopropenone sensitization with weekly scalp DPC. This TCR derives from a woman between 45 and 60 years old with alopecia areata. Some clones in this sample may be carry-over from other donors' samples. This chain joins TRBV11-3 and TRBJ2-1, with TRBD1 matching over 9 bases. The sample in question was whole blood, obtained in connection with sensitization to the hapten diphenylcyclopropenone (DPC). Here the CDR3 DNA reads TGTGCCAGCAGCTTAGTTTTCCCGGGACAGGGTTTATTCAATGAGCAGTTCTTC. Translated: CASSLVFPGQGLFNEQFF.